One and the same sample provided the 21 T cell receptor beta chains below, sequenced in a study of blood T cell repertoires in COVID-19. The table came from immunoSEQ multiplex PCR; TCRdb's copy has only in-frame clones and leaves some out. The table records over 130,000 clones, roughly 84% of them present only once. Sequencing was done on a sample of peripheral blood. Every receptor here comes from a woman in her fifties or sixties with acute or convalescent COVID-19.

The J gene is TRBJ2-7, the V gene TRBV5-1, with 8 positions matching TRBD2. This CDR3 spans 16 amino acids. Germline assignment: CDR1 SGHRS and CDR2 YFSETQ. J gave up 2 bases and V 0 bases, and 7 bases lay outside the gene matches. The CDR3 loop is CASSLVRAGEAYEQYF. In nucleotides, the CDR3 is TGCGCCAGCAGCTTGGTTAGAGCGGGAGAGGCCTACGAGCAGTACTTC.

V gene TRBV5-4 combines with J gene TRBJ2-2; weak D call: TRBD2 (5 bases). CDR3 length: 17 residues. Germline CDR1 is SGHNT and CDR2 is YYREEE (reference sequence). V dropped 0 bases and J dropped 4 bases, with 16 bases sitting between them. CDR3 sequence reads: CASSLVGGRVSTGELFF. In DNA, the CDR3 is TGTGCCAGCAGCTTGGTAGGAGGTAGGGTGAGCACCGGGGAGCTGTTTTTT.

CDR3 coding DNA: TGTGCCAGCAGTGGGGACTTCCCAGGCTACACCTTC. This gives the protein CASSGDFPGYTF. The V gene is TRBV2, the J gene TRBJ1-2; TRBD1 is a possible D gene (5 bases). V was trimmed by 4 bases and J by 8 bases, leaving 11 bases between them. The germline V gene has CDR1 SNHLY and CDR2 FYNNEI. The CDR3 loop spans 12 amino acids.

The chain has TRBV25-1 and TRBJ2-7; TRBD2 agrees at 7 bases. This CDR3 has 15 residues. Germline values: CDR1 MGHDK, CDR2 SYGVNS. The trim removed 10 bases at V and 4 bases at J, leaving 16 bases unmatched. The CDR3: CATTAGATSLYEQYF. CDR3 sequence (DNA): TGTGCCACCACGGCCGGGGCGACTAGCTTGTACGAGCAGTACTTC.

The V and J genes are TRBV28 and TRBJ2-7; 8 bases match TRBD1. Germline-derived CDR1 and CDR2 are MDHEN and SYDVKM. The CDR3 runs 13 residues. Trimming took 6 bases from V and 3 from J; bases not matched to a gene: 4. Here the CDR3 reads CASSSDRVYEQYF. DNA of the CDR3: TGTGCCAGCAGCTCGGACAGGGTCTACGAGCAGTACTTC.

The chain carries TRBV11-2 and TRBJ1-1, with D uncertain. Trimming cost V 4 bases and J 6 bases, with 6 bases left between them. Germline V gene data show CDR1 as SGHAT and CDR2 as FQNNGV. This CDR3 comprises 11 residues. CDR3 sequence: CASSSSSEAFF. CDR3 nucleotides: TGTGCCAGCAGCTCCAGTTCTGAAGCTTTCTTT.

V and J are TRBV3-1 (or the pseudogene TRBV3-2) and TRBJ1-2; D is perhaps TRBD1 (5 bases). Trimming removed 1 base from V and 8 bases from J, with 14 bases in between. Germline CDR1 LGHDT, CDR2 YNNKEL (reference sequence). The CDR3 totals 14 residues. CDR3 coding DNA: TGTGCCAGCAGCCAAGGAGCGGGGCTGAACGGCTACACCTTC. The encoded protein is CASSQGAGLNGYTF.

The V and J genes are TRBV28 and TRBJ1-4; 7 bases agree with TRBD1. J lost 1 base, V lost 3 bases, and 8 bases had no gene match. This CDR3 comprises 17 residues. Germline loops: CDR1 MDHEN, CDR2 SYDVKM. This chain's CDR3 is CASSLVGGAGTNEKLFF. The CDR3 bases are TGTGCCAGCAGTTTGGTAGGGGGCGCGGGAACTAATGAAAAACTGTTTTTT.

The chain has TRBV28 and TRBJ1-1; a weak D match, TRBD1 (5 bases). From germline, CDR1 is MDHEN and CDR2 SYDVKM. The CDR3 sequence is 14 residues long. Trimming stripped 5 bases from V and 5 bases from J, with 15 bases between. CDR3 amino acids: CASSPFRRGTEAFF. The CDR3, as DNA: TGTGCCAGCAGTCCATTCCGTCGGGGGACTGAAGCTTTCTTT.

The genes are TRBV28 and TRBJ2-2; no clear D gene. This CDR3 is 12 amino acids long. Trimming took 6 bases from V and 0 from J, leaving 2 bases between them. Germline CDR1 reads MDHEN; CDR2 reads SYDVKM. The CDR3 DNA reads as TGTGCCAGCAGCTCGAACACCGGGGAGCTGTTTTTT. This sequence encodes CASSSNTGELFF.

This chain connects TRBV6-1 to TRBJ1-2, with a possible D match to TRBD1 (6 bases). The ends were cut back, 2 bases at V and 2 bases at J, with 6 bases in the middle. The CDR3 runs 13 residues. Germline CDR1 MNHNS, CDR2 SASEGT. CDR3 sequence (DNA): TGTGCCAGCAGTGAACAGGGGAACTATGGCTACACCTTC. This sequence encodes CASSEQGNYGYTF.

The V call is TRBV6-2 or TRBV6-3, the J call TRBJ2-3, with 12 nucleotides matching TRBD2. With 4 bases clipped from V and 4 bases from J, the junction kept 6 bases outside the gene matches. This CDR3 is built from 16 residues. CDR1 and CDR2 (germline): MNHEY, SVGEGT. The CDR3 spells CASSFLAGGPSDTQYF. The DNA for the CDR3 is TGTGCCAGCAGTTTCCTAGCGGGAGGGCCCTCAGATACGCAGTATTTT.

This chain uses TRBV7-3 with TRBJ1-4, with D possibly matching TRBD1 (5 bases). The CDR3 length is 13 residues. The V gene lost 1 base and the J gene lost 7 bases, with 7 bases spanning the gap. Per the germline V gene, CDR1 is SGHTA and CDR2 is FQGTGA. The CDR3 loop is CASSLRGGEKLFF. CDR3 DNA: TGTGCCAGCAGCTTAAGGGGGGGTGAAAAACTGTTTTTT.

The chain has TRBV28 and TRBJ1-2, with D perhaps TRBD1 (6 bases). The CDR3 has 12 residues. Trimming shortened V by 5 bases and J by 7 bases, and 11 bases separated the two germline ends. The germline CDR1 and CDR2 sequences are MDHEN and SYDVKM. The CDR3 loop is CASSTGLSGYTF. Here the CDR3 DNA reads TGTGCCAGCAGTACAGGGTTGAGTGGCTACACCTTC.

The chain is built from TRBV21-1 and TRBJ2-1; the table's D call of TRBD1 was not tested on the DNA. TRBV21-1 is noted as a pseudogene. This CDR3 contains 20 residues. Here the CDR3 DNA reads TGTGCCAGCAGCAAACTCCGAGGCGTACATCCAGGGGTCTCCTACAATGAGCAGTTCTTC. Its translation: CASSKLRGVHPGVSYNEQFF.

V usage is TRBV27 and J usage is TRBJ2-5, with 11 nucleotides matching TRBD2. Germline CDR1 and CDR2: MNHEY and SMNVEV (reference sequence). The CDR3 consists of 17 residues. V dropped 5 bases and J dropped 1; count of bases not matched to a gene: 9. The DNA of the CDR3 is TGTGCCAGCAGTCCGACCCGACTAGCGGGAAGCCAAGAGACCCAGTACTTC. It yields the protein CASSPTRLAGSQETQYF.

As for this clone: The junction departs from germline at one end; a sequencing error may be responsible. V gene TRBV6-4 combines with J gene TRBJ2-7, with 11 bases fitting TRBD2. The CDR3 totals 14 residues. Germline-derived CDR1 and CDR2 are MRHNA and SNTAGT. In nucleotides, the CDR3 is TGTGCCAGCAGCGGGACTAGCGGAGAGGTCGCCATCGCCTTC. Protein product: CASSGTSGEVAIAF.

The chain combines TRBV28 with TRBJ2-7, with TRBD1 matching 7 bases. CDR1 MDHEN and CDR2 SYDVKM come from the germline V gene. This CDR3 is 14 amino acids long. The V gene end was trimmed by 6 bases and the J gene end by 4 bases; junction bases not matched to a gene: 9. The CDR3 is CASRGPGQQYEQYF. CDR3 bases: TGTGCCAGCAGAGGACCGGGACAGCAGTACGAGCAGTACTTC. The full variable domain, in which reference TRBV28 and TRBJ2-7 provide the parts outside the CDR3, is DVKVTQSSRYLVKRTGEKVFLECVQDMDHENMFWYRQDPGLGLRLIYFSYDVKMKEKGDIPEGYSVSREKKERFSLILESASTNQTSMYLCASRGPGQQYEQYFGPGTRLTVT.

The chain uses TRBV7-9 and TRBJ1-3, with a tentative D call TRBD1 (6 bases). Germline values: CDR1 SEHNR, CDR2 FQNEAQ (reference sequence). V lost 6 bases and J 0 bases, leaving 9 bases between the germline ends. This CDR3 contains 14 residues. In DNA, the CDR3 is TGTGCCAGCAGACAGGACAGCTCTGGAAACACCATATATTTT. It codes for CASRQDSSGNTIYF.

This rearrangement joins TRBV5-1 to TRBJ2-3; 8 nucleotides match TRBD2. Per germline, CDR1 SGHRS and CDR2 YFSETQ. V trimming: 0 bases; J trimming: 0 bases; junction bases outside the gene matches: 3. This CDR3 comprises 16 residues. The CDR3: CASSLGTSSSTDTQYF. The CDR3 DNA reads TGCGCCAGCAGCTTGGGGACTAGCTCTAGCACAGATACGCAGTATTTT.

In this sample, this clone turned up once. The chain recombines TRBV6-2 or TRBV6-3 with TRBJ2-7; 11 positions agree with TRBD2. This CDR3 contains 16 residues. CDR1 is MNHEY, CDR2 SVGEGT, per germline. The junction had 7 bases not matched to a gene; V was cut back by 6 bases and J by 0 bases. In DNA, the CDR3 is TGTGCCAGCAGCCTCCAACTAGCGGGAGTCTCCTACGAGCAGTACTTC. It specifies CASSLQLAGVSYEQYF.